A selection of T cell receptor beta chains follows, all from one sample in a study of T cells in Graves' hyperthyroidism and ophthalmopathy. TCRdb independently ran MiXCR on the multiplex PCR reads; one entry per CDR3 protein. The sample lists nearly 600,000 distinct CDR3 sequences; over 11% were seen once. What was sequenced was blood. Receptors were obtained from a woman in her 30s with Graves' hyperthyroidism that later progressed to Graves' ophthalmopathy. CDR3s include the opening cysteine and the closing phenylalanine or tryptophan. The D gene is left open where the match is weak. Only part of the rows carry a size: once, few, many, or a class if the clone is expanded.

NA,once,TRBV11-3,TRBJ2-7,CVSSANRGEQYF,TGTGTCAGCAGCGCTAACCGGGGCGAGCAGTACTTC
NA,NA,TRBV19,TRBJ2-3,CASSWRSPPDTQYF,TGTGCCAGTAGTTGGCGGAGCCCCCCAGATACGCAGTATTTT
TRBD1,NA,TRBV25-1,TRBJ1-4,CASSGRTGLSEKLFF,TGTGCCAGCAGTGGAAGGACAGGGTTGTCTGAAAAACTGTTTTTT
NA,NA,TRBV2,TRBJ2-5,CASSEMERQETQYF,TGTGCCAGCAGTGAAATGGAGCGACAAGAGACCCAGTACTTC
TRBD2,many,TRBV3-1,TRBJ2-3,CASSPTRGSPTDTQYF,TGTGCCAGCAGCCCAACCCGCGGGAGCCCCACAGATACGCAGTATTTT
NA,many,TRBV27,TRBJ2-7,CASSLLSLRSEQYF,TGTGCCAGCAGTTTATTGTCTCTCAGAAGCGAGCAGTACTTC
TRBD2,NA,TRBV6-5,TRBJ2-7,CASSYYVPARGSGRFYEQYF,TGTGCCAGCAGTTACTATGTACCCGCCCGGGGTAGCGGGAGGTTCTACGAGCAGTACTTC
NA,many,TRBV3-1,TRBJ2-7,CASSRSGDFAYEQYF,TGTGCCAGCAGCCGCTCGGGGGACTTCGCCTACGAGCAGTACTTC
NA,many,TRBV7-6,TRBJ1-4,CASSLTDPGEKLFF,TGTGCCAGCAGCTTGACAGATCCCGGTGAAAAACTGTTTTTT
NA,many,TRBV10-3,TRBJ2-7,CALRGFSSAELYEQYF,TGTGCCCTACGGGGGTTTTCTAGCGCCGAGCTCTACGAGCAGTACTTC
TRBD2,many,TRBV7-2,TRBJ2-1,CASSPRRSGSHNEQFF,TGTGCCAGCAGCCCCCGTCGGAGCGGGAGTCACAATGAGCAGTTCTTC
NA,many,TRBV28,TRBJ2-4,CASSLYFTDLAKNIQYF,TGTGCCAGCAGTTTATACTTCACAGACCTAGCCAAAAACATTCAGTACTTC
NA,many,TRBV29-1,TRBJ2-1,CSVRQVSEQFF,TGCAGCGTTCGACAGGTCAGTGAGCAGTTCTTC
NA,NA,TRBV28,TRBJ1-2,CASSFTGTGYYGYTF,TGTGCCAGCAGTTTTACGGGAACAGGCTACTATGGCTACACCTTC
TRBD1,many,TRBV30,TRBJ2-7,CAWSETGWSYEQYF,TGTGCCTGGAGTGAGACAGGGTGGTCCTACGAGCAGTACTTC
NA,NA,TRBV19,TRBJ2-3,CASSPQISADTQYF,TGTGCCAGTAGCCCTCAGATTAGTGCAGATACGCAGTATTTT
NA,once,TRBV24-1,TRBJ2-7,CAVTEPMYEQYF,TGCGCCGTTACAGAACCCATGTACGAGCAGTACTTC
TRBD2,NA,TRBV27,TRBJ2-7,CASSPTREIGEQYF,TGTGCCAGCAGCCCTACGCGGGAGATAGGGGAGCAGTACTTC
NA,NA,TRBV7-9,TRBJ1-6,CASSSGTPSPLHF,TGTGCCAGCAGCTCCGGGACACCTTCACCCCTCCACTTT
NA,few,TRBV29-1,TRBJ1-5,CSVEVSRYQPQHF,TGCAGCGTTGAAGTGAGCAGGTATCAGCCCCAGCATTTT
NA,many,TRBV9,TRBJ1-1,CASSPEPNTEAFF,TGTGCCAGCAGCCCAGAGCCGAACACTGAAGCTTTCTTT
NA,many,TRBV20-1,TRBJ2-7,CSAKSKVHEQYF,TGCAGTGCTAAAAGCAAAGTCCACGAGCAGTACTTC
TRBD2,many,TRBV27,TRBJ2-1,CASSLLAGGTYNEQFF,TGTGCCAGCAGTTTATTAGCGGGAGGGACCTACAATGAGCAGTTCTTC
TRBD2,NA,TRBV9,TRBJ2-3,CASNPSEGSGRTDTQYF,TGTGCCAGCAACCCTTCCGAGGGGAGCGGGAGAACCGATACGCAGTATTTT
NA,NA,TRBV7-3,TRBJ2-5,CTSSQNGETQHF,TGTACCAGCAGCCAGAATGGGGAGACCCAGCACTTC
NA,NA,TRBV7-9,TRBJ1-4,CASSPSEGEKLFF,TGTGCCAGCAGCCCCTCCGAGGGTGAAAAACTGTTTTTT
NA,NA,TRBV6-5,TRBJ1-2,CASSSLDSFYGYTF,TGTGCCAGCAGTTCTCTCGACAGCTTCTATGGCTACACCTTC
TRBD2,NA,TRBV7-3,TRBJ2-1,CASSSRTSGGPQDYNEQCF,TGTGCCAGCAGCTCAAGGACTAGCGGAGGCCCCCAGGACTACAATGAGCAGTGCTTC
NA,NA,TRBV24-1,TRBJ1-5,CATSMDSNQPQHF,TGTGCCACCAGTATGGATAGCAATCAGCCCCAGCATTTT
NA,NA,TRBV19,TRBJ1-1,CASHPDAGARCAEAFF,TGTGCCAGTCACCCCGATGCGGGGGCAAGGTGCGCTGAAGCTTTCTTT
NA,many,TRBV30,TRBJ1-6,CAWRGLLVNSPLHF,TGTGCCTGGAGGGGTCTTCTTGTAAATTCACCCCTCCACTTT
TRBD2,NA,TRBV13,TRBJ2-2,CASSSRLAPSGELFF,TGTGCCAGCAGCTCCCGACTAGCTCCGAGCGGGGAGCTGTTTTTT
NA,many,TRBV30,TRBJ1-2,CAWNLFNYGYTF,TGTGCCTGGAATTTGTTCAACTATGGCTACACCTTC
NA,few,TRBV6-6,TRBJ1-5,CASSYSEPDPFVPQHF,TGTGCCAGCAGTTATTCGGAGCCGGACCCATTTGTCCCCCAGCATTTT
TRBD2,NA,TRBV4-1,TRBJ2-1,CASSQGSAGVLNEQFF,TGCGCCAGCAGCCAAGGGTCAGCGGGAGTCCTCAATGAGCAGTTCTTC
NA,many,TRBV19,TRBJ2-3,CASSMVGTDTQYF,TGTGCCAGTAGTATGGTCGGCACAGATACGCAGTATTTT
NA,few,TRBV30,TRBJ2-3,CAWIPESDTQYF,TGTGCCTGGATCCCGGAATCAGATACGCAGTATTTT
NA,few,TRBV6-1,TRBJ1-1,CASSRDSLNEAFF,TGTGCCAGCAGTCGGGATTCCCTAAATGAAGCTTTCTTT
TRBD2,many,TRBV12-5,TRBJ2-7,CASAIGRGVAYEQYF,TGTGCTAGTGCCATTGGCCGGGGGGTCGCCTACGAGCAGTACTTC
TRBD1,many,TRBV24-1,TRBJ2-1,CATSDWTGISSYNEQFF,TGTGCCACCAGTGATTGGACAGGGATAAGCTCCTACAATGAGCAGTTCTTC
TRBD2,many,TRBV7-9,TRBJ2-6,CASSSTSGDAGANVLTF,TGTGCCAGCAGCTCGACTAGCGGGGACGCTGGGGCCAACGTCCTGACTTTC
TRBD2,many,TRBV19,TRBJ2-5,CASALLAGSETQYF,TGTGCCAGTGCGCTCCTAGCGGGAAGTGAGACCCAGTACTTC
TRBD1,many,TRBV11-2,TRBJ2-7,CASSLGTSDRGNYEQYF,TGTGCCAGCAGCTTAGGCACGTCGGACAGGGGGAACTACGAGCAGTACTTC
NA,many,TRBV2,TRBJ2-7,CASREAGTQRVQYF,TGTGCCAGCAGGGAAGCCGGGACCCAACGGGTGCAGTACTTC
NA,NA,TRBV11-2,TRBJ1-5,CASSLDFWTAPQAQHF,TGTGCCAGCAGCTTAGATTTCTGGACGGCGCCCCAGGCGCAGCATTTT
NA,many,TRBV28,TRBJ2-2,CASSIILGISGGELFF,TGTGCCAGCAGCATAATCCTTGGGATCAGCGGCGGGGAGCTGTTTTTT
TRBD1,NA,TRBV5-1,TRBJ2-5,CASSPDRRETQYF,TGCGCCAGCAGCCCGGACAGGCGAGAGACCCAGTACTTC
TRBD2,many,TRBV5-1,TRBJ2-1,CASSILAGGRNEQFF,TGCGCCAGCAGCATACTAGCGGGAGGGAGGAATGAGCAGTTCTTC
TRBD1,NA,TRBV18,TRBJ1-6,CASSSTGDSSYNSPLHF,TGTGCCAGCTCGTCGACAGGGGATAGCTCCTATAATTCACCCCTCCACTTT
NA,many,TRBV25-1,TRBJ1-2,CASSGDGGNYGYTF,TGTGCCAGCAGTGGGGACGGAGGAAACTATGGCTACACCTTC